The rows below give T cell receptor beta chains drawn from one sample of a study of blood T cell repertoires in COVID-19. Data came from immunoSEQ multiplex PCR; TCRdb stores just in-frame clones and leaves some out. Of 59,000 or so clones in the sample, about 70% were seen once. The sequencing input was peripheral blood. The receptors were sampled from a woman between 45 and 65 years old with active or convalescent COVID-19. CDR3s include the opening cysteine and the closing phenylalanine or tryptophan. Each record gives: J gene, clone size, D gene, V gene, CDR3 protein, CDR3 DNA. The D gene is left open where the match is weak. A row's size may be missing; if present it is once, few, many or a size class.

J gene: TRBJ1-2
clone size: .
D gene: .
V gene: TRBV7-9
CDR3 protein: CASSLAPSTVNYGYTF
CDR3 DNA: TGTGCCAGCAGCTTAGCTCCCTCAACAGTTAACTATGGCTACACCTTC

J gene: TRBJ2-1
clone size: .
D gene: .
V gene: TRBV5-1
CDR3 protein: CASSLATAYNEQFF
CDR3 DNA: TGCGCCAGCAGCTTGGCGACAGCCTACAATGAGCAGTTCTTC

J gene: TRBJ2-1
clone size: few
D gene: .
V gene: TRBV27
CDR3 protein: CASSLGGIYNEQFF
CDR3 DNA: TGTGCCAGCAGTTTAGGGGGGATCTACAATGAGCAGTTCTTC

J gene: TRBJ1-1
clone size: .
D gene: TRBD1
V gene: TRBV27
CDR3 protein: CASSLGTGGTEAFF
CDR3 DNA: TGTGCCAGCAGTTTGGGGACAGGGGGCACTGAAGCTTTCTTT

J gene: TRBJ2-1
clone size: few
D gene: .
V gene: TRBV2
CDR3 protein: CASKGLRANEQFF
CDR3 DNA: TGTGCCAGCAAGGGCCTGAGGGCCAATGAGCAGTTCTTC

J gene: TRBJ2-5
clone size: .
D gene: .
V gene: TRBV5-1
CDR3 protein: CASSLGTVFQETQYF
CDR3 DNA: TGCGCCAGCAGCTTGGGGACAGTTTTCCAAGAGACCCAGTACTTC

J gene: TRBJ1-1
clone size: .
D gene: .
V gene: TRBV5-1
CDR3 protein: CASSVDTLNTEAFF
CDR3 DNA: TGCGCCAGCAGCGTGGACACCTTGAACACTGAAGCTTTCTTT

J gene: TRBJ2-5
clone size: .
D gene: .
V gene: TRBV9
CDR3 protein: CASSVVGGEMETQYF
CDR3 DNA: TGTGCCAGCAGCGTAGTGGGGGGAGAGATGGAGACCCAGTACTTC

J gene: TRBJ2-7
clone size: .
D gene: TRBD2
V gene: TRBV4-1
CDR3 protein: CASSHPGTSVYEQYF
CDR3 DNA: TGCGCCAGCAGCCATCCCGGGACTAGCGTCTACGAGCAGTACTTC

J gene: TRBJ2-1
clone size: .
D gene: TRBD2
V gene: TRBV2
CDR3 protein: CASGGLAGAGIYNEQFF
CDR3 DNA: TGTGCCAGCGGGGGACTAGCGGGAGCGGGTATCTACAATGAGCAGTTCTTC

J gene: TRBJ2-3
clone size: .
D gene: .
V gene: TRBV3-1/TRBV3-2
CDR3 protein: CASSQGGHLGATQYF
CDR3 DNA: TGTGCCAGCAGCCAAGGGGGACACCTCGGAGCTACGCAGTATTTT

J gene: TRBJ2-1
clone size: .
D gene: TRBD2
V gene: TRBV29-1
CDR3 protein: CSVSGRTTYNEQFF
CDR3 DNA: TGCAGCGTGAGCGGGAGGACTACCTACAATGAGCAGTTCTTC

J gene: TRBJ1-1
clone size: .
D gene: .
V gene: TRBV27
CDR3 protein: CASSLTANTEAFF
CDR3 DNA: TGTGCCAGCAGTTTGACAGCTAACACTGAAGCTTTCTTT

J gene: TRBJ2-7
clone size: .
D gene: TRBD2
V gene: TRBV7-6
CDR3 protein: CASSPSGLAGSYEQYF
CDR3 DNA: TGTGCCAGCAGCCCGTCGGGACTAGCGGGTTCCTACGAGCAGTACTTC

J gene: TRBJ1-2
clone size: .
D gene: TRBD1
V gene: TRBV5-5
CDR3 protein: CASTGDRSNGYTF
CDR3 DNA: TGTGCCAGCACCGGGGACAGGTCAAATGGCTACACCTTC

J gene: TRBJ2-7
clone size: .
D gene: TRBD2
V gene: TRBV3-1/TRBV3-2
CDR3 protein: CASSQDWSTGLVSYEQYF
CDR3 DNA: TGTGCCAGCAGCCAAGATTGGTCGACGGGACTAGTCTCCTACGAGCAGTACTTC

J gene: TRBJ2-7
clone size: few
D gene: .
V gene: TRBV5-1
CDR3 protein: CASSLVAGPFYEQYF
CDR3 DNA: TGCGCCAGCAGCTTGGTCGCGGGACCTTTCTACGAGCAGTACTTC

J gene: TRBJ2-3
clone size: .
D gene: TRBD2
V gene: TRBV6-5
CDR3 protein: CASSQREGTDTQYF
CDR3 DNA: TGTGCCAGCAGTCAGCGGGAGGGCACAGATACGCAGTATTTT

J gene: TRBJ2-7
clone size: .
D gene: .
V gene: TRBV28
CDR3 protein: CASSSAGHSYEQYF
CDR3 DNA: TGTGCCAGTTCTTCTGCGGGCCACTCCTACGAGCAGTACTTC

J gene: TRBJ2-1
clone size: .
D gene: .
V gene: TRBV11-3
CDR3 protein: CASSLGYYQLGATYNEQFF
CDR3 DNA: TGTGCCAGCAGCTTAGGGTATTACCAACTTGGGGCCACCTACAATGAGCAGTTCTTC

J gene: TRBJ2-3
clone size: .
D gene: .
V gene: TRBV7-9
CDR3 protein: CASSPQGTSTDTQYF
CDR3 DNA: TGTGCCAGCAGCCCACAGGGGACTAGCACAGATACGCAGTATTTT

J gene: TRBJ2-7
clone size: .
D gene: TRBD1
V gene: TRBV5-1
CDR3 protein: CASSLAFGQGGEQYF
CDR3 DNA: TGCGCCAGCAGCTTGGCCTTCGGACAGGGTGGCGAGCAGTACTTC

J gene: TRBJ2-2
clone size: .
D gene: TRBD1
V gene: TRBV3-1/TRBV3-2
CDR3 protein: CASSHGTGSNTGELFF
CDR3 DNA: TGTGCCAGCAGCCATGGGACAGGGTCGAACACCGGGGAGCTGTTTTTT

J gene: TRBJ2-2
clone size: .
D gene: TRBD2
V gene: TRBV5-1
CDR3 protein: CASSLRLAAVTGELFF
CDR3 DNA: TGCGCCAGCAGCCTCCGACTAGCGGCTGTCACCGGGGAGCTGTTTTTT

J gene: TRBJ2-3
clone size: .
D gene: TRBD2
V gene: TRBV3-1/TRBV3-2
CDR3 protein: CASSQTSGSTDTQYF
CDR3 DNA: TGTGCCAGCAGCCAAACTAGCGGGTCCACAGATACGCAGTATTTT

J gene: TRBJ1-1
clone size: .
D gene: .
V gene: TRBV19
CDR3 protein: CASSGPREAFF
CDR3 DNA: TGTGCCAGTTCAGGGCCCAGAGAAGCTTTCTTT

J gene: TRBJ2-7
clone size: .
D gene: .
V gene: TRBV15
CDR3 protein: CATSRDRTYEQYF
CDR3 DNA: TGTGCCACCAGCAGGGACAGAACCTACGAGCAGTACTTC

J gene: TRBJ2-2
clone size: once
D gene: .
V gene: TRBV24-1
CDR3 protein: CATSGRGNTGELFF
CDR3 DNA: TGTGCCACCAGTGGGCGGGGCAACACCGGGGAGCTGTTTTTT

J gene: TRBJ2-7
clone size: .
D gene: TRBD2
V gene: TRBV10-3
CDR3 protein: CAISESSVREARYEQYF
CDR3 DNA: TGTGCCATCAGTGAGTCGAGCGTGCGGGAGGCCCGCTACGAGCAGTACTTC

J gene: TRBJ2-2
clone size: .
D gene: .
V gene: TRBV11-3
CDR3 protein: CASSLGVGDTGELFF
CDR3 DNA: TGTGCCAGCAGCTTAGGGGTAGGGGACACCGGGGAGCTGTTTTTT